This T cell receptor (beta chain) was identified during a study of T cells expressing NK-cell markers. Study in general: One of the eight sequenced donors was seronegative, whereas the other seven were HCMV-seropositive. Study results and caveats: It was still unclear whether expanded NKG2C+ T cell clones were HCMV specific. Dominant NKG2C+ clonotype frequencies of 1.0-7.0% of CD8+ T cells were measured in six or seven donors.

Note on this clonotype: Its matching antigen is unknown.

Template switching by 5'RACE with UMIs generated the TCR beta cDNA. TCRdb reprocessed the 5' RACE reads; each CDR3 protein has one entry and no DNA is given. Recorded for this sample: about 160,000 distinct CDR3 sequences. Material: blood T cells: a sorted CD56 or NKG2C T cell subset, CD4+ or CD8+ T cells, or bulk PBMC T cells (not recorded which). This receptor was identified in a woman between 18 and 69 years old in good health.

The CDR3 here is CASSLQGYGQPQHF. The chain employs TRBV18 and TRBJ1-5; TCRdb indicates TRBD1, and absent DNA this call remains unverified. The CDR3 extends over 14 amino acids. Per the germline V gene, CDR1 is KGHSH and CDR2 is LQKENI.